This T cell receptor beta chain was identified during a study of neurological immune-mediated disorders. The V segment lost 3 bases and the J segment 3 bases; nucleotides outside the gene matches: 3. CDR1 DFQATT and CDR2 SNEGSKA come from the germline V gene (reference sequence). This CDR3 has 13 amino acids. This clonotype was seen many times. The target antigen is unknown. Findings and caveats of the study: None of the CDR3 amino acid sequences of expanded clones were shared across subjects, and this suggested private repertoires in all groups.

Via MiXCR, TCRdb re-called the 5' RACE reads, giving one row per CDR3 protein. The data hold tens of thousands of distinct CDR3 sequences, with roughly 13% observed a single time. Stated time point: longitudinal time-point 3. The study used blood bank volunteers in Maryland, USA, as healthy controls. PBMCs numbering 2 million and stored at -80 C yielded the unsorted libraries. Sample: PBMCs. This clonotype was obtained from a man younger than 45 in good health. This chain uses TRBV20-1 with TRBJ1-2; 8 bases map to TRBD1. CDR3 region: CSASAGGHYGYTF. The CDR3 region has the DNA TGCAGTGCTAGTGCAGGGGGCCACTATGGCTACACCTTC.